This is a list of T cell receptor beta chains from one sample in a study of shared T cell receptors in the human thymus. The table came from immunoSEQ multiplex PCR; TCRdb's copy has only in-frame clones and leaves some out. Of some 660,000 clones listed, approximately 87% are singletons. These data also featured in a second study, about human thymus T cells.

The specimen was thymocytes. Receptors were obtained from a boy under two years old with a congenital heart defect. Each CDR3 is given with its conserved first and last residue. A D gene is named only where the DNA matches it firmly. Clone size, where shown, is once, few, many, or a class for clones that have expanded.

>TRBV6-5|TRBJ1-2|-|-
TGTGCCAGCAGTTACTCGAGAGGGCGGATCTATAGCTACACCTTC
CASSYSRGRIYSYTF
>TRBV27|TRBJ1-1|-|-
TGTGCCAGCAGACCCTCGCTGGCAGGGGAAGCTTTCTTT
CASRPSLAGEAFF
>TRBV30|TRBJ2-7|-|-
TGTGCCTGGAGTGTACTAGCAAGGGGCTACGAGCAGTACTTC
CAWSVLARGYEQYF
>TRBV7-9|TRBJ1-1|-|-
TGTGCCAGCAGCTTGATGACACAAGCTTTCTTT
CASSLMTQAFF
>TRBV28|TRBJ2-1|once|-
TGTGCCAGCAGCTCGGGGGTAACCGGGCCTCCCTACAATGAGCAGTTCTTC
CASSSGVTGPPYNEQFF
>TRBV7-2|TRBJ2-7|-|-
TGTGCCAGCAGCTTCCCCCGGGTTACCATCTACGAGCAGTACTTC
CASSFPRVTIYEQYF
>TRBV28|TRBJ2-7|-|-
TGTGCCAGCAGTCGACTACTAAGGGGGACCTACGAGCAGTACTTC
CASSRLLRGTYEQYF
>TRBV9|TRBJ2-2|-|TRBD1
TGTGCCAGCAGCGCAGGCGGGACAGGGTTATATACCGGGGAGCTGTTTTTT
CASSAGGTGLYTGELFF
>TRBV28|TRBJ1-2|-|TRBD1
TGTGCCAGCAGTTTAGGTCTCCCGGGACAGGGGCCGAGGTTC
CASSLGLPGQGPRF
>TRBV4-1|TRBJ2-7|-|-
TGCGCCAGCAGCCCCCACCTCTCTCCTAGTTTCTCCTACGAGCAGTACTTC
CASSPHLSPSFSYEQYF
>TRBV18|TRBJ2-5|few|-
TGTGCCAGCTCACCATCCGGGATCCAAGAGACCCAGTACTTC
CASSPSGIQETQYF
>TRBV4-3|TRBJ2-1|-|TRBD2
TGCGCCAGCAGCCAAGAACTAGCGGGAGCAGATGAGCAGTTCTTC
CASSQELAGADEQFF
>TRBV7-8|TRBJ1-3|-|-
TGTGCCAGCAGCTTAACGGCTGAGGGGGAAAACACCATATATTTT
CASSLTAEGENTIYF
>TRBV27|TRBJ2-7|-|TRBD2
TGTGCCAGCAGTTTATCCGGGGGGGGGAACCCTAAGGAGCAGTACTTC
CASSLSGGGNPKEQYF
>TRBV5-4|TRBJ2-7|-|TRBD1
TGTGCCAGCAGCTTTTTAACACGGGACAGGGAATTCTACGAGCAGTACTTC
CASSFLTRDREFYEQYF
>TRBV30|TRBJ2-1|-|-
TGTGCCTGGCCACTAATGGGAGAAGTCTACAATGAGCAGTTCTTC
CAWPLMGEVYNEQFF
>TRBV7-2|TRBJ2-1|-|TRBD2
TGTGCCAGCAGCTTAGCGGTGCGGGGGCGGGGGGATGAGCAGTTCTTC
CASSLAVRGRGDEQFF
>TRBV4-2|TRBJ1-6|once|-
TGTGCCAGCAGCCACCTCAGGGATCGCGATTCACCCCTCCACTTT
CASSHLRDRDSPLHF